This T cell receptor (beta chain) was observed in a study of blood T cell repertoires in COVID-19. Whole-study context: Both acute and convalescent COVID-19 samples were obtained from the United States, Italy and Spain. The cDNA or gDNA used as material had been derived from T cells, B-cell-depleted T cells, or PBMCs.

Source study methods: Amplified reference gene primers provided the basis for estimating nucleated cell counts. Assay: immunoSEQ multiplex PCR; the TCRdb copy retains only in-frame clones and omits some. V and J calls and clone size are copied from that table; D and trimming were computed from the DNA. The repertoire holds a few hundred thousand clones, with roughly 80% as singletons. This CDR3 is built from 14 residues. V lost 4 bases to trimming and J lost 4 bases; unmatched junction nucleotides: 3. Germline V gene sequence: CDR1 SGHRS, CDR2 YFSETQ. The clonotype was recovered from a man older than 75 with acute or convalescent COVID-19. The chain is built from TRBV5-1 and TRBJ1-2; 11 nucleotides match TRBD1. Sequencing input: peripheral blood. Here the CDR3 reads CASSPGQGVYGYTF. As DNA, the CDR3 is TGCGCCAGCAGCCCGGGACAGGGGGTCTATGGCTACACCTTC.